The clone carrying this TCR beta chain was recorded a few times. The antigen is unknown. The data belong to a study of CD8 T cells in ankylosing spondylitis. Study-level points and caveats: There was a TCR beta motif, made of roughly eight highly homologous variants, that appeared characteristic of ankylosing spondylitis blood. Reportedly, disease-linked clones are significantly enriched in ankylosing spondylitis patients' matched synovial fluid. CD8+ disease-linked clones were present at relatively low frequencies in blood.

The V end lost 1 base, the J end lost 12 bases, and 18 bases lay between the germline ends. Germline V gives CDR1 LGHNA, CDR2 YSLEER. The CDR3 sequence is 14 residues long. It was by quantitative 5'-RACE with molecular barcodes that TCR beta libraries were made. Each CDR3 protein is one row after TCRdb ran MiXCR on the 5' RACE reads. Among roughly 180,000 distinct CDR3 sequences listed, 9.8% were seen once. The sample comprised blood, either unsorted or a sorted T cell fraction (not recorded which). The chain recombines TRBV4-3 with TRBJ1-1; D is undetermined. The TCR sequence derives from a female donor with ankylosing spondylitis or in good health (not recorded which). The CDR3 protein is CASSQGVGFGVTFF. The CDR3 DNA reads as TGCGCCAGCAGCCAAGGGGTCGGGTTTGGGGTGACTTTCTTT.